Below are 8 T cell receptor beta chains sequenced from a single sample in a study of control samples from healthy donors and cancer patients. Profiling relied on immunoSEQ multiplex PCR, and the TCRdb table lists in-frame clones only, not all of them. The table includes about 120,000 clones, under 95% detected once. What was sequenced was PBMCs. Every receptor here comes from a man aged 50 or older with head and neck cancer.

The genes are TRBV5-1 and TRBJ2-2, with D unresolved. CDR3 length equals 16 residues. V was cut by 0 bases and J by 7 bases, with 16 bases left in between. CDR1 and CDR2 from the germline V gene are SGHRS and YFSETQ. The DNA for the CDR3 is TGCGCCAGCAGCTTGGTCCGGGCCTCAGAATACGGGGAGCTGTTTTTT. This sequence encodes CASSLVRASEYGELFF.

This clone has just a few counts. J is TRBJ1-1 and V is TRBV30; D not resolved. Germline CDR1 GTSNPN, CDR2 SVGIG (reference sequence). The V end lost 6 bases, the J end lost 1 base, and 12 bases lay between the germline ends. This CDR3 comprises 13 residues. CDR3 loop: CACLDTWNTEAFF. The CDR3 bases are TGTGCCTGCCTCGATACATGGAACACTGAAGCTTTCTTT.

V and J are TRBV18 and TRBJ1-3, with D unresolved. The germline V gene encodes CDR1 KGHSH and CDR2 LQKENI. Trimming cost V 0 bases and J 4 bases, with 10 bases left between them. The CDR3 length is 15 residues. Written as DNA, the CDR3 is TGTGCCAGCTCACCACCAGTAGGGAACGGAAACACCATATATTTT. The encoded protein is CASSPPVGNGNTIYF.

The CDR3 nucleotides read TGTGCCAGCAGCTTTGAACAGGGAGGGTCAGATACGCAGTATTTT. Translating it yields CASSFEQGGSDTQYF. V is TRBV5-6 and J is TRBJ2-3; a weak D match, TRBD2 (7 bases). This CDR3 has 15 residues. V lost 2 bases and J lost 4, with 14 bases in between. Germline-derived CDR1 and CDR2 are SGHDT and YYEEEE.

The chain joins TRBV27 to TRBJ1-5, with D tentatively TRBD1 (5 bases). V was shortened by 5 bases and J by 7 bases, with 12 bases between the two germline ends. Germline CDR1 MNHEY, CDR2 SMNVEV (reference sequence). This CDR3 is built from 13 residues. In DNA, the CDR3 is TGTGCCAGCAGTCCGCAGGGTTGGCAGCCCCAGCATTTT. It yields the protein CASSPQGWQPQHF.

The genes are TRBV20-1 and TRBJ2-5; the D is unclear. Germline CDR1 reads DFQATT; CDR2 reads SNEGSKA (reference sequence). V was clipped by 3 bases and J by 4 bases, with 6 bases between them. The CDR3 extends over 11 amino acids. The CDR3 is CSASTAETQYF. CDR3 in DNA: TGCAGTGCTAGTACGGCAGAGACCCAGTACTTC.

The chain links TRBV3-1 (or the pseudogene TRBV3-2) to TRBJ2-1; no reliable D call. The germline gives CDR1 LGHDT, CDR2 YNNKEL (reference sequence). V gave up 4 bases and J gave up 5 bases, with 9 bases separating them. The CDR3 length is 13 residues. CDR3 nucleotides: TGTGCCAGCAGCCTTGGACGCGACAATGAGCAGTTCTTC. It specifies CASSLGRDNEQFF.

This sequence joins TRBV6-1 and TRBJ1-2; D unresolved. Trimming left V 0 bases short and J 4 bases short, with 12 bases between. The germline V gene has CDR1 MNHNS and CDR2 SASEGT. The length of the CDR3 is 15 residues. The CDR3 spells CASSEAVVTLYGYTF. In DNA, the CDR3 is TGTGCCAGCAGTGAAGCGGTGGTTACCCTCTATGGCTACACCTTC.